This T cell receptor (beta chain) came from a study of shared clonotypes between healthy human individuals. Study summary: The people who gave samples were a couple of women and a few men aged 18 to 49. Findings and caveats of the study: In having few donors, the study represented limited genetic and exposure-history diversity.

The authors distributed each subset's genomic DNA evenly over several immunoSEQ plates. Method: immunoSEQ multiplex PCR; TCRdb's copy keeps in-frame clones and lacks some. The table lists over 400,000 clones, around four fifths of them singletons. The sample holds many counts of this clone. Antigen unknown. V lost 3 bases to trimming and J lost 1 base, with 6 bases between them. Germline V lookup: CDR1 WNHNN, CDR2 SYGVQD (reference sequence). The CDR3 is 13 amino acids. The unsorted samples had 100 million or so PBMCs used for genomic DNA. The V call is TRBV10-1, the J call TRBJ2-5; no clear D gene. The sequenced sample consisted of PBMCs. The sequence came from a woman between 40 and 55 years old in good health. Some clones in this sample may be carry-over from other donors' samples. The CDR3 reads CASSDNSQETQYF. The DNA for the CDR3 is TGCGCCAGCAGTGATAACAGCCAAGAGACCCAGTACTTC.